Described below is a single T cell receptor (beta chain) sequence and its context. Its antigen is as yet unknown. This sample was included in a study of PD-L1 blockade in urothelial cancer. Study-level information: As for prior chemotherapy regimens, patients had received 0 to 3. The study recovered a median of about 150,000 T cells per blood sample.

The repertoire was sequenced with immunoSEQ multiplex PCR; TCRdb's copy has only in-frame clones and lacks some. Found here are some 71,000 clones, around 88% of them singletons; the top ten hold more than 12%. Whole-study findings and limits: Stronger expansion of tumor-associated clones in blood at 3 weeks distinguished durable-benefit patients. TCR clonality was measured in pretreatment peripheral blood. Clonality below the median predicted better survival.

Described time point: pretreatment peripheral blood. From germline, CDR1 is LNHDA and CDR2 SQIVND (reference sequence). The V gene end was trimmed by 6 bases and the J gene end by 5 bases; junction bases not matched to a gene: 4. CDR3 size: 13 residues. Sample: PBMCs, taken around atezolizumab (anti-PD-L1) treatment. This receptor was taken from a man aged 60 to 69 with urothelial cancer. This chain connects TRBV19 to TRBJ2-5; 9 bases line up with TRBD2. CDR3 sequence (DNA): TGTGCCAGTAGCGCTAGCGGGGTTGAGACCCAGTACTTC. Translated: CASSASGVETQYF.